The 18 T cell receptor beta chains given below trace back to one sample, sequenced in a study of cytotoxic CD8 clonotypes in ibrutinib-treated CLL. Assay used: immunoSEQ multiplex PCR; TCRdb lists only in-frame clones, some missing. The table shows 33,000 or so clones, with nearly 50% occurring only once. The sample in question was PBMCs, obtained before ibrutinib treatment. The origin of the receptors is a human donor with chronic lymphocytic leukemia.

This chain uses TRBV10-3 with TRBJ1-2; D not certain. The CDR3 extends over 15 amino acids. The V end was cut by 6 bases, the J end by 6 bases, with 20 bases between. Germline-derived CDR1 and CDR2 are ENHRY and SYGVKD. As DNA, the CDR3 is TGTGCCATCAGAGACCCCGGGTTCCACTGGGATGGCTACACCTTC. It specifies CAIRDPGFHWDGYTF.

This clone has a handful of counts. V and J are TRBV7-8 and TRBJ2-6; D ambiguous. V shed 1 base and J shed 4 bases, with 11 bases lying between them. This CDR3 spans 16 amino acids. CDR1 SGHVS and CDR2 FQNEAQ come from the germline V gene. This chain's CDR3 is CASSLVFQSGANVLTF. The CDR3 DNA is TGTGCCAGCAGCTTAGTATTCCAATCGGGGGCCAACGTCCTGACTTTC.

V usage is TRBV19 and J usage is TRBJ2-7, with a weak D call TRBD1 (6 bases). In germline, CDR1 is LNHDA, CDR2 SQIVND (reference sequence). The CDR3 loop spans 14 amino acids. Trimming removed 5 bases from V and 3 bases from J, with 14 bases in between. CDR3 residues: CASSLADSSYEQYF. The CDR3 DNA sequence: TGTGCCAGTAGTCTGGCGGACAGTAGCTACGAGCAGTACTTC.

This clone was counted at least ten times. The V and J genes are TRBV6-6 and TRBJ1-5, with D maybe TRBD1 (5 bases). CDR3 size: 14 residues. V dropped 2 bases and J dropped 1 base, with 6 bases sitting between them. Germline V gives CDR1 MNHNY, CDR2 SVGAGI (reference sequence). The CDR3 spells CASSYRGSNQPQHF. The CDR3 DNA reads TGTGCCAGCAGTTACAGGGGAAGCAATCAGCCCCAGCATTTT.

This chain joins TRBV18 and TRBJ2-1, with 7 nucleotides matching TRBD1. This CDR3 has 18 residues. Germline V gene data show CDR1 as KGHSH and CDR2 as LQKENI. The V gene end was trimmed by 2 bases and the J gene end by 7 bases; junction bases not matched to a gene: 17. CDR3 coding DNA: TGTGCCAGCTCACCATCTATAATGACAGGGTCGGATGGGAATGAGCAGTTCTTC. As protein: CASSPSIMTGSDGNEQFF.

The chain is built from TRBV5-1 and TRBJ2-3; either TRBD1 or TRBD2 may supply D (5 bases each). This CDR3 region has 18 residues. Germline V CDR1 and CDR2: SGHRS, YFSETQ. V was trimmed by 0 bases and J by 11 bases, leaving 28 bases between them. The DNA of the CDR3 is TGCGCCAGCAGCTTGGCCCCTAGGTGGGGGAGAGGGAATATAGGGCAGTATTTT. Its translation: CASSLAPRWGRGNIGQYF.

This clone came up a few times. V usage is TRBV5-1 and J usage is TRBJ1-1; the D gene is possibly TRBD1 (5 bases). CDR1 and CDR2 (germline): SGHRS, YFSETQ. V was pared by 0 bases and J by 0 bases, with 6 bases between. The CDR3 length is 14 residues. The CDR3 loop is CASSLGTLNTEAFF. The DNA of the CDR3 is TGCGCCAGCAGCTTGGGGACACTGAACACTGAAGCTTTCTTT.

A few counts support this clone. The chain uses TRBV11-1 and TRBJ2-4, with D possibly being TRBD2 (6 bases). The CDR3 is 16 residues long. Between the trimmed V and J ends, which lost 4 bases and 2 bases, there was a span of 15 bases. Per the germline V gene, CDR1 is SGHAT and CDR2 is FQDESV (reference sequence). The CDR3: CASSSLRDFTKNIQYF. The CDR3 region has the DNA TGTGCCAGCAGCTCCCTGAGGGACTTCACCAAAAACATTCAGTACTTC.

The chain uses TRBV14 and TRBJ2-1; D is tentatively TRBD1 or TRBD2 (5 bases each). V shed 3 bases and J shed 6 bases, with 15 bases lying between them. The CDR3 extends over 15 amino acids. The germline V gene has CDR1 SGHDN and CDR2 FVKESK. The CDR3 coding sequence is TGTGCCAGCAGCCACGAGACGGGGACCGGCAATGAGCAGTTCTTC. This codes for CASSHETGTGNEQFF.

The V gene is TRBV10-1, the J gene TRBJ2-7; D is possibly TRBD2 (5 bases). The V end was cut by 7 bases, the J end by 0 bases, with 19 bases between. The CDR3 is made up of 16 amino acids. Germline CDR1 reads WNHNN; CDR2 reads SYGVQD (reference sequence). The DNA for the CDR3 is TGCGCCAGCACCACGGGAACCCCGAGGAGCTCCTACGAGCAGTACTTC. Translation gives CASTTGTPRSSYEQYF.

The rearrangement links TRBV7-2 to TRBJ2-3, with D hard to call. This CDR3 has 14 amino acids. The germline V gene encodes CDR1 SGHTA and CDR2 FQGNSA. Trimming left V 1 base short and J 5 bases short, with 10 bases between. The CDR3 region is CASSLVRRQDTQYF. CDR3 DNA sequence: TGTGCCAGCAGCTTAGTACGAAGGCAAGATACGCAGTATTTT.

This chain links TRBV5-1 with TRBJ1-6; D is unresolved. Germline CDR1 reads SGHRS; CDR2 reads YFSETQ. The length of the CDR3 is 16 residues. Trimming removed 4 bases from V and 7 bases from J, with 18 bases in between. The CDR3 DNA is TGCGCCAGCAGCCCGGAAGGGAGCGGGGAGAATTCACCCCTCCACTTT. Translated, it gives CASSPEGSGENSPLHF.

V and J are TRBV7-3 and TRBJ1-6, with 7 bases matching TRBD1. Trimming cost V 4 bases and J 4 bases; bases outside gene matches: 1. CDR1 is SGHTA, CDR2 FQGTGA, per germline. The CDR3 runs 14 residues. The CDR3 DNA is TGTGCCAGCAGCTCGGGACAGTATAATTCACCCCTCCACTTT. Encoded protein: CASSSGQYNSPLHF.

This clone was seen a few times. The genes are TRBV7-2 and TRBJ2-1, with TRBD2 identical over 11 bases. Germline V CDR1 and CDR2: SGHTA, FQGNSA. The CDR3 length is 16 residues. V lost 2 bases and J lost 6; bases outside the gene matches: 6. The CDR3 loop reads CASSLSTSGEINEQFF. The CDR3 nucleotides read TGTGCCAGCAGCTTATCGACTAGCGGGGAGATCAATGAGCAGTTCTTC.

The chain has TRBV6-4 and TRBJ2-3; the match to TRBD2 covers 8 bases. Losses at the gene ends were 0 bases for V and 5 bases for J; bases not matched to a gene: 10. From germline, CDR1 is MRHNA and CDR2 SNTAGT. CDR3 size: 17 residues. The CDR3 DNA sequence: TGTGCCAGCAGTGACTCGAAGGGACTAGGGTCCCGAGATACGCAGTATTTT. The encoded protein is CASSDSKGLGSRDTQYF.

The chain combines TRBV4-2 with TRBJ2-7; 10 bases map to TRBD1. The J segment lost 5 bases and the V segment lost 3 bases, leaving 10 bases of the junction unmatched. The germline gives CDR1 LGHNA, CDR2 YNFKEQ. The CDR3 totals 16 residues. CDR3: CASSQGRDRGVDEQYF. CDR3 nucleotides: TGTGCCAGCAGCCAGGGTCGGGACAGGGGCGTTGACGAGCAGTACTTC.

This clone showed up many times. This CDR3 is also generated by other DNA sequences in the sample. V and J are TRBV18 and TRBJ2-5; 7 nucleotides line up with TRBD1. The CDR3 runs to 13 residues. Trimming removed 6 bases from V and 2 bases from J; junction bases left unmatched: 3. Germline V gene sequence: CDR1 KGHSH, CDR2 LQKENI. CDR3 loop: CASSRDRQETQYF. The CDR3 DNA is TGTGCCAGCTCCCGGGACAGACAAGAGACCCAGTACTTC.

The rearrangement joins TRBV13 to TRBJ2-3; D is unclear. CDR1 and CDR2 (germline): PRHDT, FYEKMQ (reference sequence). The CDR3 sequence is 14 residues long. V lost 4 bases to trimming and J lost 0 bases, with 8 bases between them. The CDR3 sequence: CASSSLGSTDTQYF. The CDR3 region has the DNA TGTGCCAGCAGCTCACTGGGGAGCACAGATACGCAGTATTTT.